The rows below give T cell receptor beta chains drawn from one sample of a study of blood T cells in healthy people across ages. Each CDR3 protein is one row after TCRdb ran MiXCR on the 5' RACE reads. This table holds 1.5 million to 2 million distinct CDR3 sequences, about 50% found once. Source material: blood. The origin of the receptors is a woman between 40 and 50 years old in good health. The CDR3 runs from the conserved cysteine through the conserved F or W. D genes are given only for firm matches. A clone size is listed for some rows: how often the clone was seen (once, few, many), or a class if it is expanded.

>16|TRBJ2-7|once|-|TRBV27
CASSLQRDVPSGEQYF
TGTGCCAGCAGTCTACAACGGGATGTTCCCTCTGGGGAGCAGTACTTC
>16|TRBJ1-5|-|-|TRBV27
CASSSSGQLLNQPQHF
-
>12|TRBJ2-1|-|-|TRBV7-2
CASTNTGVEQFF
TGTGCCAGCACTAATACGGGGGTTGAGCAGTTCTTC
>13|TRBJ2-7|few|-|TRBV20-1
CSARLASNYEQYF
TGCAGTGCTAGACTCGCCTCGAACTACGAGCAGTACTTC
>16|TRBJ2-1|-|-|TRBV20-1
CSARGVGGGAPSEQFF
TGCAGTGCTAGAGGGGTTGGGGGGGGGGCACCAAGTGAGCAGTTCTTC
>12|TRBJ2-1|few|-|TRBV3-1
CASRSDYNEQFF
TGTGCCAGCAGGTCCGACTACAATGAGCAGTTCTTC
>13|TRBJ2-1|few|-|TRBV7-3
CASSLTANNEQFF
TGTGCCAGCAGCTTAACCGCGAACAATGAGCAGTTCTTC
>15|TRBJ2-3|-|-|TRBV7-9
CASSAPGFSTDTQYF
TGTGCCAGCAGCGCCCCGGGATTTTCCACAGATACGCAGTATTTT
>14|TRBJ2-7|many|TRBD1|TRBV4-3
CASTPGQGMDEQYF
TGCGCCAGCACACCGGGACAGGGCATGGACGAGCAGTACTTC
>19|TRBJ2-3|few|-|TRBV10-3
CAISESRSKGVESTDTQYF
TGTGCCATCAGTGAGTCACGTTCTAAGGGGGTAGAGAGCACAGATACGCAGTATTTT
>13|TRBJ2-5|-|TRBD2|TRBV6-5
CAIREGGGKTQYF
TGTGCCATCAGAGAGGGCGGGGGAAAGACCCAGTACTTC
>14|TRBJ1-2|few|-|TRBV10-3
CAISESPRNYGYTF
TGTGCCATCAGTGAGTCGCCCAGGAACTATGGCTACACCTTC
>16|TRBJ2-1|-|TRBD1|TRBV7-2
CASSTNPGQSYNEQFF
TGTGCCAGCAGCACGAACCCGGGACAGTCCTACAATGAGCAGTTCTTC
>15|TRBJ2-5|-|TRBD2|TRBV14
CASSQEGLAPETQYF
TGTGCCAGCAGCCAAGAGGGACTAGCGCCAGAGACCCAGTACTTC
>18|TRBJ2-3|-|-|TRBV6-5
CASSYSTLGVTGTDTQYF
TGTGCCAGCAGTTACTCGACCCTAGGGGTTACCGGCACAGATACGCAGTATTTT
>16|TRBJ1-4|-|-|TRBV4-2
CASSQANSATNEKLFF
TGTGCCAGCAGCCAGGCTAACAGTGCAACTAATGAAAAACTGTTTTTT
>14|TRBJ2-5|few|TRBD2|TRBV20-1
CSARDRLAGETQYF
TGCAGTGCTAGAGATAGACTAGCGGGAGAGACCCAGTACTTC
>14|TRBJ2-3|-|-|TRBV28
CASSLSSYTDTQYF
TGTGCCAGCAGTTTATCAAGTTACACAGATACGCAGTATTTT